This TCR beta chain appears in the sequencing data of a study of blood T cell repertoires in COVID-19. In the source study's methods: Counts of nucleated cells, estimated from reference gene primer amplification, were obtained. Repertoires were generated with immunoSEQ multiplex PCR, while TCRdb's copy carries only in-frame clones and drops some. V and J calls and clone size follow that table, whereas D and trimming were derived from the DNA. The repertoire holds about 270,000 clones, with 75% to 90% as singletons. This CDR3 is built from 13 residues. Trimming took off 2 bases at V and 4 bases at J, with 10 bases between the two ends. Per the germline V gene, CDR1 is SGHRS and CDR2 is YFSETQ.

Sequencing was done on a sample of peripheral blood. This chain uses TRBV5-1 with TRBJ2-7, with a weak D call TRBD1 (6 bases). This sequence originates from a woman in her 70s with COVID-19, enrolled during active disease. The CDR3 coding sequence is TGCGCCAGCAGCTTCATGGGACAATACGAGCAGTACTTC. Protein product: CASSFMGQYEQYF.